These 12 T cell receptor beta chains were sequenced from one sample in a study of T-cell memory formation after mild COVID-19 (dated by TCRdb to the early 2020s). Library preparation used 5' RACE. The data were produced on an Illumina NovaSeq 6000. Starting from the raw public reads, TCRdb applied fastp trimming at Q25, assembled clones with MiXCR and retained in-frame beta chains. Rows matching on CDR3 protein sequence are summarized as one entry with the most common DNA and genes. The sample contains about 320,000 distinct CDR3 sequences, 14% of them found a single time. Around 20% of the sample is in the top ten clones. Sequenced material: PBMCs or a T cell subset sorted from them (not recorded which). These receptors were obtained from a man aged 18 to 29 who had mild COVID-19 (a few samples of this study predate the infection). The sample titles of this study are shuffled in the database, so cell type and time point are left out; the donor was told from shared clones.

This clonotype appeared a few times. It is unclear where the CDR3 begins or ends on the DNA, so no DNA is shown, and the CDR3 is as TCRdb lists it. The genes are TRBV12-3 or TRBV12-4 and TRBJ1-1; TRBD1 is the table's D call, not checked against the DNA. The CDR3 is 11 residues long, counting both termini. The CDR3 region is CASSFGTGTFF.

CDR3 bases: TGCGCCAGCAGCTCCCCCCCCGGGGGGGCTGGGGCCAACGTCCTGACTTTC. Translation gives CASSSPPGGAGANVLTF. The chain employs TRBV5-1 and TRBJ2-6; 8 bases match TRBD2. The CDR3 spans 17 residues. CDR1 is SGHRS, CDR2 YFSETQ, per germline. The V segment lost 3 bases and the J segment 2 bases; nucleotides outside the gene matches: 7.

The V call is TRBV4-1, the J call TRBJ2-3; 8 positions agree with TRBD2. J was trimmed by 4 bases and V by 2 bases; bases with no gene match: 11. CDR3 length: 17 amino acids. Per the germline V gene, CDR1 is MGHRA and CDR2 is YSYEKL. The CDR3 DNA sequence: TGCGCCAGCAGCCAAAGGGTTTCGGGGGGGGAACCAGATACGCAGTATTTT. As protein: CASSQRVSGGEPDTQYF.

The chain uses TRBV29-1 and TRBJ2-1; D is ambiguous. Germline V gene sequence: CDR1 SQVTM, CDR2 ANQGSEA. Between the trimmed V and J ends, which lost 6 bases and 7 bases, there was a span of 10 bases. This CDR3 has 11 residues. For the CDR3, the DNA is TGCAGCGTAGATTGGGGAAATGAGCAGTTCTTC. This codes for CSVDWGNEQFF.

This clonotype has more than one count but fewer than ten. The V gene is TRBV4-1, the J gene TRBJ2-2; possible D gene TRBD1, 7 bases. Germline CDR1 is MGHRA and CDR2 is YSYEKL. V was pared by 0 bases and J by 6 bases, with 14 bases between. The CDR3 consists of 16 residues. For the CDR3, the DNA is TGCGCCAGCAGCCAAGAACCAGGGGGGCACTCCGGGGAGCTGTTTTTT. Its translation: CASSQEPGGHSGELFF.

This clonotype was detected only a few times. The genes are TRBV7-2 and TRBJ1-5; unclear D gene. The CDR3 sequence is 14 residues long. Deletions cut 2 bases from V and 4 bases from J, with 9 bases between. Per germline, CDR1 SGHTA and CDR2 FQGNSA. The CDR3 bases are TGTGCCAGCAGCTTATTCCCCATAAATCAGCCCCAGCATTTT. Protein: CASSLFPINQPQHF.

This clonotype has ten or more counts. The chain uses TRBV7-2 and TRBJ2-1, with a tentative D call TRBD2 (6 bases). Trimming left V 5 bases short and J 9 bases short, with 14 bases between. This CDR3 is built from 13 residues. Germline V gene sequence: CDR1 SGHTA, CDR2 FQGNSA. The CDR3 DNA is TGTGCCAGCAGCGCCTCTAGCGTTGGTGAGCAGTTCTTC. Encoded protein: CASSASSVGEQFF.

This clonotype has a handful of counts. A junction boundary mismatches the germline segment, possibly from a read error. V usage is TRBV7-7 and J usage is TRBJ2-3; 7 bases agree with TRBD2. The V gene's germline CDR1 is SSHAT and CDR2 FNYEAQ (reference sequence). This CDR3 region has 15 residues. The CDR3 bases are TGTGCTAGCAGCCCAGAGGGAGGACTAGGGTCGACGCAGTATTTT. It is translated as CASSPEGGLGSTQYF. Using reference TRBV7-7 and TRBJ2-3 for the parts outside the CDR3, the full variable domain is GAGVSQSPRYKVTKRGQDVTLRCDPISSHATLYWYQQALGQGPEFLTYFNYEAQPDKSGLPSDRFSAERPEGSISTLTIQRTEQRDSAMYRCASSPEGGLGSTQYFGPGTRLTVL.

In this sample, this clonotype turned up many times. This chain uses TRBV4-2 with TRBJ1-1; weak D call: TRBD1 (6 bases). The CDR3 runs 14 residues. Germline values: CDR1 LGHNA, CDR2 YNFKEQ. V was trimmed by 4 bases and J by 3 bases, leaving 12 bases between them. The CDR3 here is CASSPRGADTEAFF. The CDR3 DNA reads as TGTGCCAGCAGCCCACGGGGGGCTGACACTGAAGCTTTCTTT.

The chain combines TRBV6-1 with TRBJ2-7; D ambiguous. Trimming removed 3 bases from V and 4 bases from J, with 10 bases in between. Germline V lookup: CDR1 MNHNS, CDR2 SASEGT. The CDR3 consists of 13 residues. The CDR3 here is CASSERTPYEQYF. As DNA, the CDR3 is TGTGCCAGCAGTGAGAGGACCCCATACGAGCAGTACTTC.

This clonotype was detected a few times. The chain uses TRBV7-9 and TRBJ2-4; TRBD1 is a possible D gene (5 bases). In germline, CDR1 is SEHNR, CDR2 FQNEAQ (reference sequence). Trimming removed 6 bases from V and 0 bases from J, with 15 bases in between. The CDR3 length is 16 residues. The CDR3 DNA reads TGTGCCAGCAGACCTCAGGGTATTCGAGCCAAAAACATTCAGTACTTC. Its protein is CASRPQGIRAKNIQYF.

The chain combines TRBV5-1 with TRBJ1-2; the match to TRBD1 covers 10 bases. CDR1 is SGHRS, CDR2 YFSETQ, per germline. The length of the CDR3 is 15 residues. Trimming took 0 bases from V and 5 from J; bases not matched to a gene: 4. This CDR3 is CASSLGDRGGYGYTF. CDR3 nucleotides: TGCGCCAGCAGCTTGGGGGACAGGGGAGGATATGGCTACACCTTC.